This T cell receptor beta chain was retrieved from a study of blood T cell repertoires in COVID-19. CDR1 is GTSNPN, CDR2 SVGIG, per germline (reference sequence). This CDR3 spans 14 amino acids. V gave up 4 bases and J gave up 0 bases; unmatched junction bases: 5. TCRdb's copy holds only in-frame clones and misses some; the assay was immunoSEQ multiplex PCR. The sample has some 190,000 clones, 75% to 90% seen once. The clonotype was recovered from a woman aged 55-70 years with acute or convalescent COVID-19. Sequencing input: peripheral blood. V gene TRBV30 combines with J gene TRBJ1-1, with TRBD1 identical over 7 bases. For the CDR3, the DNA is TGTGCCTGGAAACCGGGACAGCTGAACACTGAAGCTTTCTTT. The encoded protein is CAWKPGQLNTEAFF.